This entry concerns a single TCR beta chain. Its target is unknown. TCRdb independently ran MiXCR on the 5' RACE reads; one entry per CDR3 protein. The sample consists of 350,000 or so distinct CDR3 sequences, approximately 13% of them appearing once. CDR3 length: 16 residues. The germline V gene has CDR1 SNHLY and CDR2 FYNNEI. With 6 bases clipped from V and 2 bases from J, the junction kept 12 bases outside the gene matches. The data belong to a study of identical twins. Study-level findings and limits: Beta out-of-frame sequences showed weaker excess twin sharing.

The same sample was also studied in work on yellow fever vaccine responses in identical twins.

Sequencing input: CD8+ T cells sorted from blood. The chain links TRBV2 to TRBJ2-7; 8 bases are shared with TRBD2. This TCR derives from a young woman in good health. The CDR3 sequence is CASRGRGASPPYEQYF. CDR3 nucleotide sequence: TGTGCCAGCAGGGGGCGGGGGGCGTCCCCTCCCTACGAGCAGTACTTC.